The 27 T cell receptor beta chains presented below share a single source sample, sequenced in a study of human T cells and chemical hapten exposure. One entry per CDR3 protein results from TCRdb running MiXCR on the RACE reads. The data contain 150,000 to 200,000 distinct CDR3 sequences, roughly 15% of them singletons. Specified time point: patch test 1, 2 weeks after DPC sensitization. Treatment here: therapeutic diphenylcyclopropenone sensitization with weekly scalp DPC. This specimen was whole blood, taken in connection with sensitization to the hapten diphenylcyclopropenone (DPC). Source of these receptors: a young woman with alopecia areata. Some clones in this sample may be carry-over from other donors' samples.

This clonotype was detected only a few times. This rearrangement joins TRBV10-3 to TRBJ1-6; no firm D call. The CDR3 totals 13 residues. V was clipped by 2 bases and J by 5 bases, with 4 bases between them. Looked up from germline, CDR1 is ENHRY and CDR2 is SYGVKD. This CDR3 reads CAISEIDNSPLHF. CDR3 sequence (DNA): TGTGCCATCAGTGAGATCGATAATTCACCCCTCCACTTT.

This clonotype was seen more than once but under ten times. The rearrangement uses TRBV2 and TRBJ1-5, with D perhaps TRBD1 (5 bases). The CDR3 has 14 amino acids. Trimming left V 5 bases short and J 5 bases short, with 13 bases between. Germline CDR1 is SNHLY and CDR2 is FYNNEI. The CDR3 DNA reads as TGTGCCAGCAGTTTAGAGACAGTTTATCAGCCCCAGCATTTT. Its protein is CASSLETVYQPQHF.

The chain joins TRBV6-2 or TRBV6-3 to TRBJ2-7; no clear D gene. CDR1 and CDR2 from the germline V gene are MNHEY and SVGEGT. V lost 2 bases and J lost 4, with 6 bases in between. This CDR3 contains 12 residues. CDR3 protein: CASSYASYEQYF. CDR3 coding DNA: TGTGCCAGCAGTTACGCCTCATACGAGCAGTACTTC.

This clonotype was seen more than once but under ten times. The chain has TRBV7-9 and TRBJ1-4; 12 nucleotides line up with TRBD1. The CDR3 length is 17 residues. Germline V gene sequence: CDR1 SEHNR, CDR2 FQNEAQ (reference sequence). J gave up 4 bases and V 5 bases, and 8 bases lay outside the gene matches. The CDR3 reads CASSPGTGGWNNEKLFF. Here the CDR3 DNA reads TGTGCCAGCAGCCCCGGGACAGGGGGCTGGAATAATGAAAAACTGTTTTTT.

In DNA, the CDR3 is TGTGCCAGCTCACCACCGTCTAGCGGGGGGTACAATGAGCAGTTCTTC. As protein: CASSPPSSGGYNEQFF. The chain has TRBV18 and TRBJ2-1; 11 nucleotides align to TRBD2. The germline gives CDR1 KGHSH, CDR2 LQKENI. V lost 0 bases and J lost 4; bases outside the gene matches: 2. The CDR3 extends over 16 amino acids.

This clonotype was recorded many times. The chain employs TRBV5-1 and TRBJ2-1, with 12 positions matching TRBD2. The CDR3 loop spans 15 amino acids. The V segment lost 1 base and the J segment 8 bases; nucleotides outside the gene matches: 4. The V gene's germline CDR1 is SGHRS and CDR2 YFSETQ. For the CDR3, the DNA is TGCGCCAGCAGCTTGATAGCTAGCGGGAGGGATGAGCAGTTCTTC. It codes for CASSLIASGRDEQFF.

V usage is TRBV21-1 and J usage is TRBJ2-3. TRBV21-1 is classified as a pseudogene. The CDR3 is 12 residues long. The CDR3 loop is CASDPSADTQYF. The CDR3 DNA follows: TGTGCCTCCGACCCCAGCGCAGATACGCAGTATTTT.

This clonotype has only a few counts. This chain connects TRBV7-9 to TRBJ1-1; a possible D gene is TRBD1 (5 bases). CDR1 is SEHNR and CDR2 is FQNEAQ in the germline V gene (reference sequence). V was cut by 5 bases and J by 2 bases, with 9 bases left in between. The CDR3 sequence is 13 residues long. The DNA of the CDR3 is TGTGCCAGCAGCGTGACAGCTAACACTGAAGCTTTCTTT. Translated: CASSVTANTEAFF.

This clonotype was seen ten or more times. The chain has TRBV18 and TRBJ1-2; D unresolved. Deletions cut 3 bases from V and 6 bases from J, with 26 bases between. Germline-derived CDR1 and CDR2 are KGHSH and LQKENI. CDR3 length: 18 residues. The CDR3 nucleotides read TGTGCCAGCTCACCCGACTCGGTTTGGACGTCGGTGAGGGATGGCTACACCTTC. The encoded protein is CASSPDSVWTSVRDGYTF.

This clonotype was seen a handful of times. The chain combines TRBV6-5 with TRBJ2-1; 11 nucleotides line up with TRBD1. The CDR3 spans 18 residues. Germline V gene lookup returns CDR1 MNHEY and CDR2 SVGAGI. The J segment lost 7 bases and the V segment lost 4 bases, leaving 15 bases of the junction unmatched. The DNA for the CDR3 is TGTGCCAGCAGTTTACTTCCCGGTGGGACAGGGGGGACGAATGAGCAGTTCTTC. Translating gives CASSLLPGGTGGTNEQFF.

This clonotype was recorded many times. The chain employs TRBV6-5 and TRBJ1-3; no definite D call. V lost 7 bases, J lost 4 bases, and 14 bases lay in between. Germline values: CDR1 MNHEY, CDR2 SVGAGI. This CDR3 is built from 14 residues. CDR3 region: CASTAGVPGNTIYF. The CDR3 DNA follows: TGTGCCAGCACCGCGGGCGTACCAGGAAACACCATATATTTT.

This clonotype was observed a handful of times. This chain links TRBV29-1 with TRBJ1-5; D is uncertain. Germline values: CDR1 SQVTM, CDR2 ANQGSEA. V was clipped by 3 bases and J by 4 bases, with 10 bases between them. There are 13 residues in the CDR3. The CDR3 DNA reads as TGCAGCGTTGAGGTAGGGCTAAATCAGCCCCAGCATTTT. Translating gives CSVEVGLNQPQHF.

This chain joins TRBV7-2 and TRBJ1-2, with 8 bases aligning to TRBD1. J lost 4 bases, V lost 3 bases, and 4 bases had no gene match. The CDR3 is made up of 14 amino acids. Germline-derived CDR1 and CDR2 are SGHTA and FQGNSA. CDR3 amino acids: CASSLDRAGYGYTF. CDR3 sequence (DNA): TGTGCCAGCAGCTTGGACAGGGCGGGCTATGGCTACACCTTC.

This clonotype showed up many times. The rearrangement joins TRBV28 to TRBJ1-1; 10 nucleotides agree with TRBD1. The germline gives CDR1 MDHEN, CDR2 SYDVKM. Trimming cost V 6 bases and J 4 bases; bases outside gene matches: 5. The CDR3 totals 14 residues. The CDR3 sequence: CASRTGTGVTEAFF. As DNA, the CDR3 is TGTGCCAGCAGGACCGGGACAGGGGTCACTGAAGCTTTCTTT.

This chain links TRBV11-1 with TRBJ1-1; D is possibly TRBD1 (5 bases). Per the germline V gene, CDR1 is SGHAT and CDR2 is FQDESV (reference sequence). There are 13 residues in the CDR3. The germline V and J ends were trimmed by 11 bases and 0 bases, with 13 bases remaining between them. The CDR3 DNA sequence: TGTGCCTCCCAAGCCAGGGTGAACACTGAAGCTTTCTTT. It yields the protein CASQARVNTEAFF.

V is TRBV5-1 and J is TRBJ2-2; D remains unclear. The CDR3 has 14 residues. Germline values: CDR1 SGHRS, CDR2 YFSETQ. The V end lost 1 base, the J end lost 5 bases, and 9 bases lay between the germline ends. CDR3 sequence (DNA): TGCGCCAGCAGCTTGACGGGCCTAACCGGGGAGCTGTTTTTT. It encodes CASSLTGLTGELFF.

In this sample, this clonotype turned up a few times. CDR3 sequence reads: CASSYSGILADTQYF. CDR3 nucleotide sequence: TGTGCCAGCAGTTACTCCGGCATCCTGGCAGATACGCAGTATTTT. The V gene is TRBV6-5, the J gene TRBJ2-3; no clear D. Germline loops: CDR1 MNHEY, CDR2 SVGAGI. Trimming removed 0 bases at V and 4 bases at J, with 11 bases between. This CDR3 comprises 15 residues.

This clonotype was recorded many times. The genes are TRBV2 and TRBJ1-6; TRBD1 might be the D (6 bases). The CDR3 is 12 residues long. V was cut by 7 bases and J by 8 bases, with 9 bases left in between. Germline values: CDR1 SNHLY, CDR2 FYNNEI. CDR3 loop: CASNEGDSPLHF. The CDR3 region has the DNA TGTGCCAGCAATGAGGGGGATTCACCCCTCCACTTT.

This clonotype showed up just a few times. The chain's CDR3 is CASSPSGGSSPLHF. In DNA form, the CDR3 reads TGCGCCAGCAGCCCCTCCGGAGGGAGTTCACCCCTCCACTTT. This rearrangement joins TRBV4-1 to TRBJ1-6; D is undetermined. Germline CDR1 reads MGHRA; CDR2 reads YSYEKL. Trimming removed 4 bases from V and 9 bases from J, with 13 bases in between. The CDR3 has 14 amino acids.

This clonotype has at least ten counts. The CDR3 loop reads CASSAVGQGISDTQYF. CDR3 nucleotide sequence: TGTGCCAGCAGCGCCGTTGGACAGGGAATTTCAGATACGCAGTATTTT. J is TRBJ2-3 and V is TRBV9; 8 nucleotides line up with TRBD1. Germline V lookup: CDR1 SGDLS, CDR2 YYNGEE. CDR3 length: 16 amino acids. Trimming at V came to 3 bases and at J to 4 bases, leaving 10 bases not matched to a gene.

This clonotype occurred a few times. This chain uses TRBV23-1 with TRBJ2-5; D is tentatively TRBD1 or TRBD2 (6 bases each). TRBV23-1 is assigned to the ORF class and has an uncertain function. Trimming removed 0 bases from V and 5 bases from J, with 22 bases in between. The CDR3 runs 18 residues. CDR3 in DNA: TGCGCCAGCAGTCAATCGCAGGGGAGGTTTGGATCGGTGGAGACCCAGTACTTC. It specifies CASSQSQGRFGSVETQYF.

The V gene is TRBV20-1, the J gene TRBJ2-7, with a possible D match to TRBD2 (5 bases). This CDR3 is built from 14 residues. V lost 3 bases to trimming and J lost 0 bases, with 12 bases between them. The germline gives CDR1 DFQATT, CDR2 SNEGSKA (reference sequence). The CDR3 DNA reads as TGCAGTGCTAGGGTTGCGGGTAGCTCCTACGAGCAGTACTTC. Amino acid sequence: CSARVAGSSYEQYF.

This clonotype was observed a handful of times. The CDR3 is CASSERQGPYEQYF. CDR3 bases: TGTGCCAGCTCCGAAAGACAAGGCCCCTACGAGCAGTACTTC. The V gene is TRBV18, the J gene TRBJ2-7; no reliable D call. The CDR3 sequence is 14 residues long. V lost 6 bases to trimming and J lost 2 bases, with 14 bases between them. Germline lookup yields CDR1 KGHSH and CDR2 LQKENI.

This chain uses TRBV6-2 or TRBV6-3 with TRBJ1-5; D unclear. Per the germline V gene, CDR1 is MNHEY and CDR2 is SVGEGT. Trimming cost V 8 bases and J 3 bases, with 5 bases left between them. This CDR3 contains 11 residues. The CDR3 sequence is CASRTNQPQHF. CDR3 in DNA: TGTGCCAGCCGAACCAATCAGCCCCAGCATTTT.

This clonotype occurred once. This rearrangement joins TRBV29-1 to TRBJ1-1, with D possibly being TRBD1 (5 bases). V was clipped by 3 bases and J by 2 bases, with 7 bases between them. The CDR3 covers 12 residues. CDR1 SQVTM and CDR2 ANQGSEA come from the germline V gene. The CDR3 DNA is TGCAGCGTTGAGAGGACAAACACTGAAGCTTTCTTT. This translates into CSVERTNTEAFF.

The gene calls are TRBV3-1 and TRBJ2-1; 11 nucleotides align to TRBD2. This CDR3 region has 17 residues. Germline trimming cut 4 bases from V and 7 bases from J; bases unmatched to any gene: 12. Per the germline V gene, CDR1 is LGHDT and CDR2 is YNNKEL (reference sequence). This chain's CDR3 is CASSPHSSGRPVNEQFF. The CDR3 DNA sequence: TGTGCCAGCAGCCCTCACTCTAGCGGGAGGCCGGTAAATGAGCAGTTCTTC.

CDR3 amino acids: CSAARLAGGNNEQFF. The CDR3 DNA reads as TGCAGTGCTGCCCGACTAGCGGGGGGAAACAATGAGCAGTTCTTC. The chain couples TRBV20-1 to TRBJ2-1, with 13 bases matching TRBD2. Trimming cost V 5 bases and J 5 bases; bases outside gene matches: 6. Per germline, CDR1 DFQATT and CDR2 SNEGSKA (reference sequence). The CDR3 sequence is 15 residues long.